Listed here are 23 T cell receptor beta chains from one sample, sequenced in a study of blood T cell repertoires in COVID-19. The data were produced by immunoSEQ multiplex PCR, yet TCRdb's version contains in-frame clones alone and is incomplete. Of under 200,000 clones in the sample, 75% to 90% were seen once. The material sequenced was PBMCs or T cells enriched from blood (not recorded which). The receptors originated from a woman between 55 and 75 years old who had recovered from COVID-19.

The genes are TRBV18 and TRBJ2-1, with 8 bases aligning to TRBD2. The CDR3 consists of 15 residues. CDR1 and CDR2 from the germline V gene are KGHSH and LQKENI. Unmatched junction bases numbered 10, after V lost 5 bases and J lost 7 bases. The CDR3 protein is CASSTTSGPGNEQFF. As DNA, the CDR3 is TGTGCCAGCTCAACAACTAGCGGTCCTGGGAATGAGCAGTTCTTC.

The J gene is TRBJ2-7, the V gene TRBV5-1; a possible D gene is TRBD1 (7 bases). This CDR3 spans 15 amino acids. Per the germline V gene, CDR1 is SGHRS and CDR2 is YFSETQ. Trimming took 2 bases from V and 8 from J, leaving 20 bases between them. CDR3 loop: CASSLESEGATKQYF. The CDR3 DNA sequence: TGCGCCAGCAGCTTAGAATCGGAGGGGGCGACAAAGCAGTACTTC.

This chain links TRBV5-1 with TRBJ1-4; TRBD1 matches 7 bases. The CDR3 extends over 15 amino acids. V was clipped by 4 bases and J by 5 bases; unmatched bases: 8. Germline V gene data show CDR1 as SGHRS and CDR2 as YFSETQ. The CDR3 bases are TGCGCCAGCAGCAGATCGGGACAGTCAAATGAAAAACTGTTTTTT. This codes for CASSRSGQSNEKLFF.

This rearrangement joins TRBV19 to TRBJ2-2; D unclear. CDR1 and CDR2 from the germline V gene are LNHDA and SQIVND (reference sequence). Trimming stripped 2 bases from V and 6 bases from J, with 10 bases between. This CDR3 is 14 amino acids long. The CDR3 loop reads CASSISPGSGELFF. The CDR3 DNA is TGTGCCAGTAGTATAAGTCCGGGTTCCGGGGAGCTGTTTTTT.

The chain links TRBV6-2 or TRBV6-3 to TRBJ1-2; a weak D match, TRBD1 (5 bases). Germline V gives CDR1 MNHEY, CDR2 SVGEGT. The V gene lost 2 bases and the J gene lost 8 bases, with 9 bases spanning the gap. The CDR3 runs 12 residues. CDR3 sequence (DNA): TGTGCCAGCAGTTACACGACAGACGGCTACACCTTC. Amino acid sequence: CASSYTTDGYTF.

V and J are TRBV10-3 and TRBJ1-2; D is unclear. CDR1 and CDR2 from the germline V gene are ENHRY and SYGVKD. V lost 3 bases, J lost 8 bases, and 13 bases lay in between. The CDR3 is made up of 13 amino acids. CDR3 amino acids: CAISEDGVRGYTF. The CDR3 DNA reads TGTGCCATCAGTGAAGACGGGGTACGGGGCTACACCTTC.

The V call is TRBV6-5, the J call TRBJ2-7; 8 bases agree with TRBD1. CDR1 MNHEY and CDR2 SVGAGI come from the germline V gene. This CDR3 spans 13 amino acids. The V and J ends lost 4 bases and 5 bases, in that order; junction bases with no gene match: 4. The CDR3 nucleotides read TGTGCCAGCAGTTTGGACAGGGCCGACGAGCAGTACTTC. It translates to CASSLDRADEQYF.

The chain has TRBV4-1 and TRBJ2-3; D may be TRBD2 (7 bases). V gave up 0 bases and J gave up 5 bases, with 15 bases separating them. The CDR3 has 16 amino acids. Germline assignment: CDR1 MGHRA and CDR2 YSYEKL. Written as DNA, the CDR3 is TGCGCCAGCAGCCAAGAAGGGGGGGCTTATATAGATACGCAGTATTTT. The encoded protein is CASSQEGGAYIDTQYF.

The rearrangement joins TRBV24-1 to TRBJ2-1, with D hard to call. V lost 4 bases, J lost 9 bases, and 9 bases lay in between. The CDR3 spans 12 residues. Germline V gene data show CDR1 as KGHDR and CDR2 as SFDVKD. The CDR3 loop reads CATSERYGEQFF. CDR3 DNA sequence: TGTGCCACCAGTGAGCGTTACGGTGAGCAGTTCTTC.

The V gene is TRBV6-2 or TRBV6-3, the J gene TRBJ2-5, with D perhaps TRBD1 (6 bases). V lost 0 bases and J 2 bases, leaving 25 bases between the germline ends. Germline V gives CDR1 MNHEY, CDR2 SVGEGT. The CDR3 consists of 20 residues. The CDR3 DNA reads as TGTGCCAGCAGTTACTCGAAAGGGGGTCTTAGACTTCAGCCTCAAGAGACCCAGTACTTC. Encoded protein: CASSYSKGGLRLQPQETQYF.

CDR3 coding DNA: TGTGCCAGCAGTTACTCGTTTTCGGGACAATCCTACGAGCAGTACTTC. Translation gives CASSYSFSGQSYEQYF. The chain uses TRBV6-5 and TRBJ2-7; the D gene is possibly TRBD1 (6 bases). Trimming shortened V by 0 bases and J by 1 base, and 13 bases separated the two germline ends. The CDR3 covers 16 residues. Germline V CDR1 and CDR2: MNHEY, SVGAGI.

The table lists this clone with a count of one. The V gene is TRBV6-5, the J gene TRBJ2-2; maybe TRBD1 (5 bases). The CDR3 covers 13 residues. V dropped 6 bases and J dropped 6 bases, with 11 bases sitting between them. Germline CDR1 is MNHEY and CDR2 is SVGAGI. The CDR3 here is CASSDAGPGELFF. The CDR3 bases are TGTGCCAGCAGCGACGCAGGGCCCGGGGAGCTGTTTTTT.

The chain employs TRBV3-1 (or the pseudogene TRBV3-2) and TRBJ2-3; 8 bases agree with TRBD2. Germline V gene lookup returns CDR1 LGHDT and CDR2 YNNKEL (reference sequence). The CDR3 sequence is 15 residues long. J was trimmed by 6 bases and V by 0 bases; bases with no gene match: 5. The CDR3 sequence: CASSQEGRGVDTQYF. CDR3 nucleotide sequence: TGTGCCAGCAGCCAAGAGGGGCGGGGGGTCGATACGCAGTATTTT.

The CDR3 protein is CATSDARTDYEQYF. CDR3 coding DNA: TGTGCCACCAGTGACGCACGGACAGACTACGAGCAGTACTTC. V usage is TRBV24-1 and J usage is TRBJ2-7, with a weak D call TRBD1 (6 bases). The germline V gene has CDR1 KGHDR and CDR2 SFDVKD. There are 14 residues in the CDR3. Trimming took 4 bases from V and 3 from J, leaving 12 bases between them.

This clone was recorded only once. The V gene is TRBV6-5, the J gene TRBJ1-6; 8 bases fit TRBD1. This CDR3 is 16 amino acids long. In germline, CDR1 is MNHEY, CDR2 SVGAGI. Trimming cost V 2 bases and J 9 bases; bases outside gene matches: 9. The CDR3 coding sequence is TGTGCCAGCAGTTACGTATCTGGACAGGGTTCTTCACCCCTCCACTTT. Translated: CASSYVSGQGSSPLHF.

The rearrangement joins TRBV19 to TRBJ1-2, with no clear D. CDR3 length equals 13 residues. V was pared by 3 bases and J by 3 bases, with 8 bases between. Per the germline V gene, CDR1 is LNHDA and CDR2 is SQIVND (reference sequence). The CDR3 bases are TGTGCCAGTAGTATGGAGGAAGACTATGGCTACACCTTC. Encoded protein: CASSMEEDYGYTF.

CDR3 sequence reads: CASPYRPFTEAFF. The CDR3 DNA is TGCGCCAGCCCCTACAGGCCTTTCACTGAAGCTTTCTTT. The chain recombines TRBV5-1 with TRBJ1-1; possible D gene TRBD1, 5 bases. The CDR3 spans 13 residues. Germline assignment: CDR1 SGHRS and CDR2 YFSETQ. Trimming stripped 7 bases from V and 4 bases from J, with 14 bases between.

The rearrangement uses TRBV2 and TRBJ1-1; tentatively, D is TRBD1 (5 bases). CDR1 and CDR2 (germline): SNHLY, FYNNEI. Trimming removed 5 bases at V and 3 bases at J, with 16 bases between. The CDR3 extends over 15 amino acids. CDR3 DNA sequence: TGTGCCAGCAGTATAAAAGGGGTATCAGACACTGAAGCTTTCTTT. Translating gives CASSIKGVSDTEAFF.

The rearrangement joins TRBV3-1 (or the pseudogene TRBV3-2) to TRBJ1-2; D is uncertain. CDR1 and CDR2 (germline): LGHDT, YNNKEL (reference sequence). CDR3 length: 14 residues. The V gene lost 1 base and the J gene lost 0 bases, with 6 bases spanning the gap. CDR3 DNA sequence: TGTGCCAGCAGCCAAGTGGGAGCTAACTATGGCTACACCTTC. It translates to CASSQVGANYGYTF.

V is TRBV5-6 and J is TRBJ1-2, with D uncertain. The CDR3 consists of 14 residues. V lost 6 bases and J 10 bases, leaving 22 bases between the germline ends. The germline V gene encodes CDR1 SGHDT and CDR2 YYEEEE. The CDR3 coding sequence is TGTGCCAGCAACGGCATTGATGTCTATGGAGACTACACCTTC. It yields the protein CASNGIDVYGDYTF.

The J gene is TRBJ2-7, the V gene TRBV9, with a weak D call TRBD2 (5 bases). The CDR3 consists of 12 residues. V lost 3 bases to trimming and J lost 3 bases, with 7 bases between them. CDR1 is SGDLS, CDR2 YYNGEE, per germline. The CDR3 reads CASSGTDYEQYF. CDR3 DNA sequence: TGTGCCAGCAGCGGGACTGACTACGAGCAGTACTTC.

The chain employs TRBV2 and TRBJ1-1; D remains ambiguous. Germline CDR1 reads SNHLY; CDR2 reads FYNNEI. This CDR3 is 13 amino acids long. The V gene lost 3 bases and the J gene lost 0 bases, with 5 bases spanning the gap. CDR3 DNA: TGTGCCAGCAGTGACAGATTGAACACTGAAGCTTTCTTT. Protein: CASSDRLNTEAFF.

This chain links TRBV19 with TRBJ2-3; D might be TRBD2 (6 bases). V was trimmed by 0 bases and J by 2 bases, leaving 18 bases between them. The CDR3 length is 18 residues. Germline CDR1 is LNHDA and CDR2 is SQIVND (reference sequence). CDR3 sequence (DNA): TGTGCCAGTAGTATAGATTGGGACGGGAGAGCGTTCACAGATACGCAGTATTTT. Translation: CASSIDWDGRAFTDTQYF.